The clone carrying this T cell receptor (beta chain) appeared many times. Its antigen is not identified. PBMCs were sourced from roughly 9.1 ml fresh peripheral blood. Authors of the study amplified TCR beta CDR3 regions from RNA transcripts. The HTBI primer set drove a first-round RT-PCR of the TCR CDR3. TCRdb itself ran the multiplex PCR reads through MiXCR, one entry per CDR3 protein. The repertoire holds 300,000 to 450,000 distinct CDR3 sequences, with about 15% as singletons. This record belongs to a study of T cells in Graves' hyperthyroidism and ophthalmopathy. Study results and limitations: Most clonotypes that expanded in the thyroid above 0.001 also showed up in blood. By a 13 V-J model, ophthalmopathy was set apart from stable hyperthyroidism.

The sequenced material came from blood. The receptor's source is a woman between 18 and 29 years old with Graves' hyperthyroidism that later progressed to Graves' ophthalmopathy.

CDR3 amino acids: CASSYGPQGADGYTF. The DNA for the CDR3 is TGTGCCAGCAGTTACGGACCACAGGGGGCGGATGGCTACACCTTC. The gene calls are TRBV6-2 or TRBV6-3 and TRBJ1-2; 9 positions agree with TRBD1. The CDR3 runs 15 residues. The trim removed 2 bases at V and 6 bases at J, leaving 7 bases unmatched. CDR1 and CDR2 from the germline V gene are MNHEY and SVGEGT.